The T cell receptor (beta chain) described here comes from a study of cytomegalovirus exposure and HLA in healthy donors. On this clone itself: Its antigen is unidentified.

Overall study results and limits: Common viral pathogens (according to a later analysis) appeared linked to several of the most significant clusters.

PCR was performed using 60 Vbeta and 13 Jbeta primers. Assay: immunoSEQ multiplex PCR; the TCRdb copy retains only in-frame clones and omits some. This table has 270,000 or so clones, around 86% appearing once. Germline V CDR1 and CDR2: KGHSH, LQKENI. Trimming cost V 6 bases and J 0 bases; bases outside gene matches: 3. The length of the CDR3 is 15 residues. The chain uses TRBV18 and TRBJ1-1; 11 bases fit TRBD1. What was sequenced was PBMCs. This TCR was recovered from a man aged 35-49 years in good health and CMV-seropositive. CDR3 protein: CASSRGQGVNTEAFF. The CDR3 DNA sequence: TGTGCCAGCTCCCGGGGACAGGGGGTGAACACTGAAGCTTTCTTT.